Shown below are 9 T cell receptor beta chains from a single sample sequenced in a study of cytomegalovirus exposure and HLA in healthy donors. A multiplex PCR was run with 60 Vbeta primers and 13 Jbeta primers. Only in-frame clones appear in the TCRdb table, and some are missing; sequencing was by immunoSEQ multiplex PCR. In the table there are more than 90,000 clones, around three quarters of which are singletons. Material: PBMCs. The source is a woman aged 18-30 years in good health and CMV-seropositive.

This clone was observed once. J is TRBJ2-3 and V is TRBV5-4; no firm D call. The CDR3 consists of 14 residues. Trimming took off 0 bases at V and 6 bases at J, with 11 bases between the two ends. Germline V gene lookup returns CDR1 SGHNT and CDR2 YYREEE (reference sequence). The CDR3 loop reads CASSLGGVRDTQYF. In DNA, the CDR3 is TGTGCCAGCAGCTTGGGCGGAGTTCGGGATACGCAGTATTTT.

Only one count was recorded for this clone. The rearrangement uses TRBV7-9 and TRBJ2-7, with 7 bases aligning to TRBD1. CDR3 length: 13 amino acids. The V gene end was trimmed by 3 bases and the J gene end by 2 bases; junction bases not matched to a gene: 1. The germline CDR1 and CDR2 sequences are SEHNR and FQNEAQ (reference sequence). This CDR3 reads CASSFGTAYEQYF. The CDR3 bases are TGTGCCAGCAGCTTCGGGACAGCCTACGAGCAGTACTTC.

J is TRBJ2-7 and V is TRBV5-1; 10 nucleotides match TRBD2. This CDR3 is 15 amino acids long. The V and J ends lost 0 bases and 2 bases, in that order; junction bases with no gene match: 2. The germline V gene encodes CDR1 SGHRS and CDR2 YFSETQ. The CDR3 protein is CASSLGTSGPYEQYF. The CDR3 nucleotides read TGCGCCAGCAGCTTGGGGACTAGCGGACCCTACGAGCAGTACTTC.

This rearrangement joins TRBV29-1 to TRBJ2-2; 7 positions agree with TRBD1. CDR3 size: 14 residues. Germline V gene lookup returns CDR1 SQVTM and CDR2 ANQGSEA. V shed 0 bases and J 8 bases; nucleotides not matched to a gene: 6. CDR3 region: CSVEDRGFLGELFF. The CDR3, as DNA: TGCAGCGTTGAAGACAGGGGGTTTTTGGGGGAGCTGTTTTTT.

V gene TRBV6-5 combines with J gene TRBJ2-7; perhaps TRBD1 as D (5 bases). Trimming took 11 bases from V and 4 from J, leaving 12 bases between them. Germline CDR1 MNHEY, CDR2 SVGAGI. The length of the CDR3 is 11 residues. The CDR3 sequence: CAGIGVYEQYF. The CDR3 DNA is TGTGCCGGGATAGGGGTTTACGAGCAGTACTTC.

The CDR3 sequence is CASSLERPQETQYF. The DNA of the CDR3 is TGCGCCAGCAGCTTGGAGCGGCCCCAGGAGACCCAGTACTTC. The chain is built from TRBV5-1 and TRBJ2-5; tentatively, D is TRBD2 (5 bases). From germline, CDR1 is SGHRS and CDR2 YFSETQ. V lost 0 bases to trimming and J lost 5 bases, with 11 bases between them. The CDR3 has 14 residues.

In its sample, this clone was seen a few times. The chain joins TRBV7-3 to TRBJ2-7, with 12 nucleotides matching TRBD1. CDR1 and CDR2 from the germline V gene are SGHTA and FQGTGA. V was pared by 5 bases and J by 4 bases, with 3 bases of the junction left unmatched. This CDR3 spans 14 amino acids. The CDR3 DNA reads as TGTGCCAGCAGCCGGGACAGGGGGCTATACGAGCAGTACTTC. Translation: CASSRDRGLYEQYF.

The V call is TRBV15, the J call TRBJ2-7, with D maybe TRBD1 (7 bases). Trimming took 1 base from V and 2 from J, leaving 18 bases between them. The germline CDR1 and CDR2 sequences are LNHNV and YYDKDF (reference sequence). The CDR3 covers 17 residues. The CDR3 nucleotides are TGTGCCACCAGCAGAGGGGGGGTGGCTGACAGGGCCTACGAGCAGTACTTC. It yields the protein CATSRGGVADRAYEQYF.

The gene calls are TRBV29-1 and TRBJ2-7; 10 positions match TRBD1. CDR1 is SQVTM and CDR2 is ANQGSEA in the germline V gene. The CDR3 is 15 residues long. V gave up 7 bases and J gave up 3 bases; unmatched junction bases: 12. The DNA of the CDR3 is TGCAGCGCACTTTCGGGACAGGGGATCTACTACGAGCAGTACTTC. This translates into CSALSGQGIYYEQYF.